The next 7 T cell receptor beta chains were all read from a single sample in a study of T cell responses to AZD1222 COVID-19 vaccine. Sequencing was performed with immunoSEQ multiplex PCR; in TCRdb, only in-frame clones are kept and a portion is missing. The sample lists under 200,000 clones, about 91% occurring once. The source material was peripheral blood, sampled 28 days after the second AZD1222 dose. All receptors come from an adult who received the AZD1222 COVID-19 vaccine.

The genes are TRBV7-3 and TRBJ2-1; 7 bases are a match to TRBD2. CDR3 length: 13 amino acids. V lost 2 bases to trimming and J lost 7 bases; unmatched junction nucleotides: 2. Looked up from germline, CDR1 is SGHTA and CDR2 is FQGTGA. The CDR3 bases are TGTGCCAGCAGCTTAGGGACTAATAATGAGCAGTTCTTC. It is translated as CASSLGTNNEQFF.

This chain joins TRBV19 and TRBJ1-1; D perhaps matches TRBD1 (5 bases). Germline CDR1 reads LNHDA; CDR2 reads SQIVND (reference sequence). The CDR3 length is 15 residues. Trimming pared 6 bases from V and 3 bases from J, leaving 17 bases between. CDR3 sequence (DNA): TGTGCCAGTAGGGTGCTCCAGGGTGAGTACACTGAAGCTTTCTTT. Protein sequence: CASRVLQGEYTEAFF. The full variable domain, completed using reference TRBV19 and TRBJ1-1, is DGGITQSPKYLFRKEGQNVTLSCEQNLNHDAMYWYRQDPGQGLRLIYYSQIVNDFQKGDIAEGYSVSREKKESFPLTVTSAQKNPTAFYLCASRVLQGEYTEAFFGQGTRLTVV.

The chain is built from TRBV5-8 and TRBJ1-1; no clear D gene. V dropped 1 base and J dropped 0 bases, with 7 bases sitting between them. Germline CDR1 reads SGHTS; CDR2 reads YDEGEE. The CDR3 length is 14 residues. The CDR3 nucleotides read TGTGCCAGCAGCTTGATAAGGATGAACACTGAAGCTTTCTTT. Translating it yields CASSLIRMNTEAFF.

Comment on this clone: One end of the junction fails to match germline, which may point to a read error. The chain uses TRBV7-6 and TRBJ1-4, with D tentatively TRBD1 (6 bases). The CDR3 covers 14 residues. CDR1 and CDR2 from the germline V gene are SGHVS and FNYEAQ. This CDR3 reads CASSSDRTSGPKYF. CDR3 DNA sequence: TGTGCCAGCAGCTCAGACAGGACCTCCGGGCCTAAGTATTTT.

The CDR3 nucleotides are TGCGCCAGCAGCCAAGAAAGTCAGCGCAACACTGAAGCTTTCTTT. Protein sequence: CASSQESQRNTEAFF. This chain joins TRBV4-1 and TRBJ1-1; D unresolved. Trimming shortened V by 0 bases and J by 2 bases, and 10 bases separated the two germline ends. This CDR3 is 15 amino acids long. Per germline, CDR1 MGHRA and CDR2 YSYEKL.

This clone was found a few times. V gene TRBV7-8 combines with J gene TRBJ1-1; maybe TRBD1 (6 bases). Trimming stripped 3 bases from V and 0 bases from J, with 8 bases between. From germline, CDR1 is SGHVS and CDR2 FQNEAQ. This CDR3 region has 14 residues. The CDR3, as DNA: TGTGCCAGCAGCTTCGCAGGGGTGAACACTGAAGCTTTCTTT. This codes for CASSFAGVNTEAFF.

CDR3 bases: TGTGCCAGCTCACCAGCGAACTCCTACGAGCAGTACTTC. Residues: CASSPANSYEQYF. The chain links TRBV18 to TRBJ2-7, with D unresolved. The V and J ends lost 2 bases and 0 bases respectively, with 5 bases between them. The CDR3 is 13 amino acids. Per the germline V gene, CDR1 is KGHSH and CDR2 is LQKENI. The full variable domain, in which reference TRBV18 and TRBJ2-7 provide the parts outside the CDR3, is NAGVMQNPRHLVRRRGQEARLRCSPMKGHSHVYWYRQLPEEGLKFMVYLQKENIIDESGMPKERFSAEFPKEGPSILRIQQVVRGDSAAYFCASSPANSYEQYFGPGTRLTVT.